The T cell receptor beta chain under discussion was sequenced for a study of T cells after yellow fever vaccination. Whole-study findings and limits: Primary-vaccination clones mostly resurfaced post-booster (96% CD4, approximately 90% CD8). Few clonotypes appeared in both CD4 and CD8 compartments.

The CDR3 totals 14 residues. V lost 6 bases and J 4 bases, leaving 14 bases between the germline ends. Germline CDR1 is SGHDT and CDR2 is YYEEEE. As for this clonotype: Its antigen is undetermined.

A process of 5'RACE template switching, which added a universal primer site and UMIs, was used to make TCR cDNA. MiXCR, applied by TCRdb to the 5' RACE reads, yields one record per CDR3 protein. Among 300,000 or so distinct CDR3 sequences listed, around 6.8% were seen once. This TCR came from a young man who received the YFV17D yellow fever vaccine. V is TRBV5-6 and J is TRBJ2-1; D possibly corresponds to TRBD1 (5 bases). The sample was PBMCs, taken roughly seven weeks after the first yellow fever vaccination. In DNA form, the CDR3 reads TGTGCCAGCACCCTGGGGCTCCAATACAATGAGCAGTTCTTC. Residues: CASTLGLQYNEQFF.